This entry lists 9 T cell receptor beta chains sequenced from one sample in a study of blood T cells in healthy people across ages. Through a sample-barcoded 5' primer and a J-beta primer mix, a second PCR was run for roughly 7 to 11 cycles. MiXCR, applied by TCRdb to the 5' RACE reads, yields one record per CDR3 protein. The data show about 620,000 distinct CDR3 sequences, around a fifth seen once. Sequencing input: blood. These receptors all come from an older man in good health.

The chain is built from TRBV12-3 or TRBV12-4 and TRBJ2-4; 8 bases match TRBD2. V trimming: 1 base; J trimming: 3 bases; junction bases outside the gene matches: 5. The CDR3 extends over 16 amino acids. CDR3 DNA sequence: TGTGCCAGCAGTTTAGGAAACGGGAGGGGCAAAAACATTCAGTACTTC. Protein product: CASSLGNGRGKNIQYF.

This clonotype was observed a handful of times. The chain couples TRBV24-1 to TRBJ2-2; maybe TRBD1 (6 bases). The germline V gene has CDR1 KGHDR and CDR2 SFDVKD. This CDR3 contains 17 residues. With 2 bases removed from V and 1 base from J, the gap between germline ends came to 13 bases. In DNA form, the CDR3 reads TGTGCCACCAGTGATTATGGGACACCAGAGAACACCGGGGAGCTGTTTTTT. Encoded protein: CATSDYGTPENTGELFF.

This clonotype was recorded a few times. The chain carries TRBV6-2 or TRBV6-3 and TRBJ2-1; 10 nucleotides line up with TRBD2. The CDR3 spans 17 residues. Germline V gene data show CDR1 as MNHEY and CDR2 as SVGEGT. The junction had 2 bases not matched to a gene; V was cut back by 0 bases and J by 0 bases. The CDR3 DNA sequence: TGTGCCAGCAGTTACTCGGCTAGCGGGAGCTCCTACAATGAGCAGTTCTTC. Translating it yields CASSYSASGSSYNEQFF.

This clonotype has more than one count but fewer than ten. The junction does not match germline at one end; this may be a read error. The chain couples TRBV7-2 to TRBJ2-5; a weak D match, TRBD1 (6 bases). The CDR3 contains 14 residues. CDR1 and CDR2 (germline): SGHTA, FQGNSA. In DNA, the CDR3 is TGTGCCAGCAGCAAATGGGGGCTCGAAGAGAACCAGTACTTC. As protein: CASSKWGLEENQYF.

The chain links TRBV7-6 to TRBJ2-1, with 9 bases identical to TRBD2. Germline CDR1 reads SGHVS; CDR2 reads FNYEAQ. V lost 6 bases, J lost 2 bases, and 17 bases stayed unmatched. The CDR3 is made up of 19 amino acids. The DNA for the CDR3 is TGTGCCAGCAGTCCTGTATGGGAGTCTAGCGGGGAAACCTACAATGAGCAGTTCTTC. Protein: CASSPVWESSGETYNEQFF. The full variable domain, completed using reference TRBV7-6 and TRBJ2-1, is GAGVSQSPRYKVTKRGQDVALRCDPISGHVSLYWYRQALGQGPEFLTYFNYEAQQDKSGLPNDRFSAERPEGSISTLTIQRTEQRDSAMYRCASSPVWESSGETYNEQFFGPGTRLTVL.

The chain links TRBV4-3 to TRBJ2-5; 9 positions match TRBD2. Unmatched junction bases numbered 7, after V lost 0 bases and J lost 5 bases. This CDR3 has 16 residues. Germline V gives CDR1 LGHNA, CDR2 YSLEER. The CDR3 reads CASSQDYPAGGETQYF. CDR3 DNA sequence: TGCGCCAGCAGCCAAGATTATCCTGCGGGAGGGGAGACCCAGTACTTC.

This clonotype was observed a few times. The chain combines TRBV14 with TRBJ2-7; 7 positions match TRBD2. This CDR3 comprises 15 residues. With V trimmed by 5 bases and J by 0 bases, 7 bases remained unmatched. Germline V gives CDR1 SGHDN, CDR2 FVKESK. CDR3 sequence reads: CASSSVGTISYEQYF. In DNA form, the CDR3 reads TGTGCCAGCAGCTCGGTGGGGACTATCTCCTACGAGCAGTACTTC.

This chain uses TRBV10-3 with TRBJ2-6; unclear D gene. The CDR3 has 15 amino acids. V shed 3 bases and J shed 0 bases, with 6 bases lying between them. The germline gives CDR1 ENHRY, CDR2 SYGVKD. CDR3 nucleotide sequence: TGTGCCATCAGTGAAGGAGACTCTGGGGCCAACGTCCTGACTTTC. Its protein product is CAISEGDSGANVLTF.

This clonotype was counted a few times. CDR3 DNA sequence: TGCGCCAGCAGCTTGGTTTCGGCCAGCAATGAAAAACTGTTTTTT. Encoded protein: CASSLVSASNEKLFF. This sequence joins TRBV5-1 and TRBJ1-4, with unresolved D. Germline V gives CDR1 SGHRS, CDR2 YFSETQ. V shed 0 bases and J shed 5 bases, with 11 bases lying between them. CDR3 length: 15 amino acids.